Presented here are 27 T cell receptor beta chains from one specimen sequenced in a study of blood T cells in healthy people across ages. Together with a sample-barcoded 5' primer, a J-beta primer mix was included in a second PCR lasting roughly 6 to 12 cycles. TCRdb re-called the 5' RACE reads with MiXCR, one entry per CDR3 protein. This table has about a million distinct CDR3 sequences, more than 30% appearing once. Specimen: blood. The source of these receptors is a man aged 18-30 years in good health.

This clonotype was found a few times. The V and J genes are TRBV20-1 and TRBJ2-5; D possibly corresponds to TRBD1 (6 bases). The CDR3 totals 16 residues. Germline CDR1 reads DFQATT; CDR2 reads SNEGSKA (reference sequence). V was cut by 6 bases and J by 1 base, with 21 bases left in between. The DNA of the CDR3 is TGCAGTGCCCCATTAATTCTGGGACAAATCCAAGAGACCCAGTACTTC. Translating gives CSAPLILGQIQETQYF.

This clonotype was detected only a few times. The genes are TRBV29-1 and TRBJ1-1; tentatively, D is TRBD1 (6 bases). Per germline, CDR1 SQVTM and CDR2 ANQGSEA. The CDR3 has 12 residues. V was cut by 6 bases and J by 7 bases, with 15 bases left in between. The CDR3, as DNA: TGCAGCGTGGAAATACAGGGAATTGAAGCTTTCTTT. This gives the protein CSVEIQGIEAFF.

This clonotype is a singleton in its sample. The chain carries TRBV6-6 and TRBJ2-4; 7 nucleotides line up with TRBD2. With the DNA end fitting TRBJ2-5 better, the J assignment may be wrong. The CDR3 has 16 amino acids. Per germline, CDR1 MNHNY and CDR2 SVGAGI (reference sequence). The CDR3 DNA reads as TGTGCCAGTAGTAACAACCAGCGGGGAGATCAGGAGACCCAGTACTTC. Residues: CASSNNQRGDQETQYF.

The chain combines TRBV2 with TRBJ2-1; 7 bases align to TRBD2. V lost 6 bases, J lost 3 bases, and 5 bases stayed unmatched. Germline CDR1 is SNHLY and CDR2 is FYNNEI. The CDR3 is made up of 14 amino acids. The CDR3 DNA reads TGTGCCAGCAGGGGGGGAGGGGTCTACAATGAGCAGTTCTTC. Translation: CASRGGGVYNEQFF.

The genes are TRBV12-3 or TRBV12-4 and TRBJ2-6; D gene uncertain. The CDR3 contains 14 residues. The ends were cut back, 2 bases at V and 3 bases at J, with 5 bases in the middle. The CDR3 coding sequence is TGTGCCAGCAGTTTACACGGTGGGGCCAACGTCCTGACTTTC. The encoded protein is CASSLHGGANVLTF.

This clonotype occurred a few times. The chain has TRBV27 and TRBJ1-6; D unclear. Germline V gene lookup returns CDR1 MNHEY and CDR2 SMNVEV (reference sequence). This CDR3 spans 13 amino acids. The V end lost 4 bases, the J end lost 1 base, and 2 bases lay between the germline ends. DNA for the CDR3: TGTGCCAGCAGTTGGTCCTATAATTCACCCCTCCACTTT. Its protein product is CASSWSYNSPLHF.

The table lists this clonotype with a few counts. V usage is TRBV29-1 and J usage is TRBJ1-2; no clear D gene. Germline CDR1 reads SQVTM; CDR2 reads ANQGSEA. Between the trimmed V and J ends, which lost 1 base and 7 bases, there was a span of 4 bases. The CDR3 is 10 residues long. CDR3: CSVEAIGYTF. For the CDR3, the DNA is TGCAGCGTTGAAGCGATTGGCTACACCTTC. Filled out from reference TRBV29-1 and TRBJ1-2, the complete variable domain reads SAVISQKPSRDICQRGTSLTIQCQVDSQVTMMFWYRQQPGQSLTLIATANQGSEATYESGFVIDKFPISRPNLTFSTLTVSNMSPEDSSIYLCSVEAIGYTFGSGTRLTVV.

The genes are TRBV6-6 and TRBJ2-2, with TRBD1 identical over 8 bases. The CDR3 is 16 residues long. Germline V gene lookup returns CDR1 MNHNY and CDR2 SVGAGI (reference sequence). With V trimmed by 0 bases and J by 3 bases, 3 bases remained unmatched. The CDR3 DNA reads TGTGCCAGCAGTTACTCGGTCAGGGGGCACACCGGGGAGCTGTTTTTT. Translated: CASSYSVRGHTGELFF.

CDR3 loop: CASSSYTLGNTGELFF. The DNA of the CDR3 is TGTGCCAGCAGTTCCTACACGCTCGGTAACACCGGGGAGCTGTTTTTT. This chain connects TRBV28 to TRBJ2-2; D unresolved. V lost 4 bases and J 2 bases, leaving 14 bases between the germline ends. Looked up from germline, CDR1 is MDHEN and CDR2 is SYDVKM. The length of the CDR3 is 16 residues.

This clonotype was picked up a small number of times. V gene TRBV4-3 combines with J gene TRBJ2-1, with D perhaps TRBD2 (5 bases). Germline CDR1 is LGHNA and CDR2 is YSLEER. The ends were cut back, 0 bases at V and 8 bases at J, with 11 bases in the middle. The CDR3 extends over 14 amino acids. The CDR3 nucleotides are TGCGCCAGCAGCCAAGATTTAGAGGGCGATGAGCAGTTCTTC. Protein sequence: CASSQDLEGDEQFF.

The chain links TRBV27 to TRBJ2-7, with 7 positions matching TRBD2. The CDR3 consists of 15 residues. The trim removed 6 bases at V and 7 bases at J, leaving 15 bases unmatched. From germline, CDR1 is MNHEY and CDR2 SMNVEV (reference sequence). CDR3 region: CASRAGLDAYNEQYF. The CDR3 DNA follows: TGTGCCAGCAGAGCGGGACTGGATGCTTACAATGAGCAGTACTTC.

This clonotype was detected a few times. The chain couples TRBV4-2 to TRBJ2-1; 8 bases fit TRBD1. The CDR3 spans 17 residues. V lost 2 bases, J lost 5 bases, and 11 bases stayed unmatched. The germline V gene has CDR1 LGHNA and CDR2 YNFKEQ. In DNA, the CDR3 is TGTGCCAGCAGCCAACAGGACAGGGCCCAGGGGGACAATGAGCAGTTCTTC. It codes for CASSQQDRAQGDNEQFF.

The chain carries TRBV7-2 and TRBJ1-1; D gene unclear. The germline V gene has CDR1 SGHTA and CDR2 FQGNSA. Between the trimmed V and J ends, which lost 4 bases and 2 bases, there was a span of 11 bases. This CDR3 spans 14 amino acids. The CDR3 region has the DNA TGTGCCAGCAGCTCGAGGAGGGATAACACTGAAGCTTTCTTT. Amino acid sequence: CASSSRRDNTEAFF.

The chain is built from TRBV2 and TRBJ2-2; D is uncertain. Trimming removed 6 bases at V and 6 bases at J, with 11 bases between. CDR1 and CDR2 (germline): SNHLY, FYNNEI. This CDR3 comprises 13 residues. CDR3 in amino acids: CASRWLGSGELFF. The CDR3 nucleotides are TGTGCCAGCAGGTGGTTAGGCTCCGGGGAGCTGTTTTTT.

As concerns this clonotype: Its ends do not fully match the called genes, so a read error is possible. The chain couples TRBV19 to TRBJ2-4; TRBD2 matches 7 bases. CDR3 length: 15 residues. Germline V gene sequence: CDR1 LNHDA, CDR2 SQIVND (reference sequence). CDR3 region: CASSVTGGGENIQHF. The CDR3 bases are TGTGCCAGTAGTGTCACAGGTGGGGGGGAAAACATTCAGCACTTC.

This chain connects TRBV7-9 to TRBJ1-4; tentative D call: TRBD1 (5 bases). Germline-derived CDR1 and CDR2 are SEHNR and FQNEAQ (reference sequence). CDR3 size: 16 residues. The V end lost 4 bases, the J end lost 0 bases, and 12 bases lay between the germline ends. CDR3 nucleotide sequence: TGTGCCAGCAGCTCCAGGGTAACAGCAACTAATGAAAAACTGTTTTTT. Protein: CASSSRVTATNEKLFF.

The chain employs TRBV20-1 and TRBJ1-5, with D unclear. Per the germline V gene, CDR1 is DFQATT and CDR2 is SNEGSKA (reference sequence). The CDR3 loop spans 13 amino acids. V lost 0 bases, J lost 7 bases, and 10 bases lay in between. CDR3 sequence reads: CSARESSDQPQHF. The CDR3 DNA sequence: TGCAGTGCTAGAGAATCCAGTGACCAGCCCCAGCATTTT.

The rearrangement links TRBV7-2 to TRBJ1-1; no clear D. The CDR3 is 17 residues long. With 1 base removed from V and 6 bases from J, the gap between germline ends came to 21 bases. Germline values: CDR1 SGHTA, CDR2 FQGNSA. CDR3 coding DNA: TGTGCCAGCAGCTTAGGTGCAGGCCTAGAGCCACCGTCTGAAGCTTTCTTT. Translation gives CASSLGAGLEPPSEAFF.

The rearrangement joins TRBV9 to TRBJ2-1; TRBD2 aligns across 9 bases. V lost 4 bases and J lost 4; bases outside the gene matches: 9. Germline assignment: CDR1 SGDLS and CDR2 YYNGEE. The CDR3 is 16 residues long. The CDR3 coding sequence is TGTGCCAGCAGCCCGATGGGGGCGGGGGGGTACAATGAGCAGTTCTTC. Protein product: CASSPMGAGGYNEQFF.

This clonotype was seen a handful of times. This chain connects TRBV28 to TRBJ1-2, with TRBD1 identical over 9 bases. Germline loops: CDR1 MDHEN, CDR2 SYDVKM. V dropped 6 bases and J dropped 8; count of bases not matched to a gene: 19. This CDR3 is 17 amino acids long. The CDR3 loop is CASSLLTGGHRWEGYTF. The CDR3 DNA is TGTGCCAGCAGCTTACTGACAGGGGGTCATCGTTGGGAGGGCTACACCTTC.

The sample holds a few counts of this clonotype. The chain employs TRBV12-3 or TRBV12-4 and TRBJ1-1; D is perhaps TRBD1 (5 bases). The CDR3 runs 11 residues. V gave up 6 bases and J gave up 11 bases, with 13 bases separating them. The CDR3 coding sequence is TGTGCCAGCAGGTCCCGGGACGTTGCTTTCTTT. Its protein is CASRSRDVAFF.

The chain links TRBV2 to TRBJ2-1, with D uncertain. The germline gives CDR1 SNHLY, CDR2 FYNNEI. The V gene lost 0 bases and the J gene lost 9 bases, with 15 bases spanning the gap. The CDR3 is 15 amino acids. CDR3 in DNA: TGTGCCAGCAGTGAAGCATCCGGCATCACGGGTGAGCAGTTCTTC. Its protein product is CASSEASGITGEQFF.

The chain joins TRBV6-2 or TRBV6-3 to TRBJ2-4; 11 bases map to TRBD2. Germline CDR1 reads MNHEY; CDR2 reads SVGEGT. CDR3 length: 17 residues. The junction had 18 bases not matched to a gene; V was cut back by 2 bases and J by 15 bases. In DNA, the CDR3 is TGTGCCAGCAGTTACCCGGGACTAGCGGACTATCAAGAGACCCTGTACTTC. Its protein product is CASSYPGLADYQETLYF.

This clonotype is a singleton in its sample. This chain connects TRBV7-2 to TRBJ2-5, with 10 bases identical to TRBD2. Trimming at V came to 3 bases and at J to 2 bases, leaving 6 bases not matched to a gene. The germline CDR1 and CDR2 sequences are SGHTA and FQGNSA. CDR3 size: 16 residues. The CDR3 loop is CASSFASGGLQETQYF. The CDR3 DNA reads TGTGCCAGCAGCTTTGCTAGCGGGGGCCTGCAAGAGACCCAGTACTTC.

CDR3 sequence reads: CASSTGTGVGYTF. The CDR3 region has the DNA TGTGCCAGCAGCACCGGGACAGGGGTGGGCTACACCTTC. The genes are TRBV11-2 and TRBJ1-2; 10 bases are shared with TRBD1. Germline V gene sequence: CDR1 SGHAT, CDR2 FQNNGV. With 5 bases clipped from V and 8 bases from J, the junction kept 5 bases outside the gene matches. The CDR3 length is 13 residues.

The chain is built from TRBV12-3 or TRBV12-4 and TRBJ2-4; D possibly uses TRBD1 or TRBD2 (7 bases each). V was clipped by 6 bases and J by 0 bases, with 18 bases between them. This CDR3 has 17 amino acids. The CDR3 DNA reads as TGTGCCAGCAGCCAGACAGGGAGGGGAGTAGCCAAAAACATTCAGTACTTC. Its translation: CASSQTGRGVAKNIQYF.

The chain uses TRBV2 and TRBJ2-7; TRBD2 agrees at 7 bases. With the DNA end fitting TRBJ2-5 better, the J assignment may be wrong. Per germline, CDR1 SNHLY and CDR2 FYNNEI. This CDR3 has 13 amino acids. For the CDR3, the DNA is TGTGCCAGCATGGTTAGGGAGGGAGAGACCCAGTACTTC. Its translation: CASMVREGETQYF.